This paragraph reports one T cell receptor (beta chain). This entry comes from a study of response to subunit inactivated influenza vaccine. The ends were cut back, 1 base at V and 0 bases at J, with 10 bases in the middle. From germline, CDR1 is GTSNPN and CDR2 SVGIG (reference sequence). The CDR3 runs 15 residues. Using its own MiXCR run on the RT-PCR reads, TCRdb lists one record per CDR3 protein. The data show 150,000 to 200,000 distinct CDR3 sequences, with roughly 12% seen just once and about 29% held by the top ten. These data also formed part of another study, on T cells expressing NK-cell markers. That report adds: Libraries used 5'RACE template switching adding universal primer site and UMIs. Source material for TCR beta repertoires consisted of sorted CD3+CD56+NKG2C+, CD3+CD56+NKG2C- and CD3+CD56-NKG2C+ T cells. Seropositivity for HCMV was found in seven of the eight sequenced donors, with one seronegative. Several of the donors carried dominant NKG2C+ clonotypes that took up 1.0-7.0% of their CD8+ T cells. These clonotypes additionally ranked first within the CD3+CD56-NKG2C+ fraction of several donors.

This TCR was sampled from a man aged 45-60 years who received an inactivated influenza vaccine. This sequence joins TRBV30 and TRBJ2-1; no firm D call. This specimen was CD8+ T cells sorted from PBMCs, taken 11 to 12 days after vaccination. The CDR3 DNA is TGTGCCTGGAGTGACCCAGTCGTCTCCTACAATGAGCAGTTCTTC. It encodes CAWSDPVVSYNEQFF.